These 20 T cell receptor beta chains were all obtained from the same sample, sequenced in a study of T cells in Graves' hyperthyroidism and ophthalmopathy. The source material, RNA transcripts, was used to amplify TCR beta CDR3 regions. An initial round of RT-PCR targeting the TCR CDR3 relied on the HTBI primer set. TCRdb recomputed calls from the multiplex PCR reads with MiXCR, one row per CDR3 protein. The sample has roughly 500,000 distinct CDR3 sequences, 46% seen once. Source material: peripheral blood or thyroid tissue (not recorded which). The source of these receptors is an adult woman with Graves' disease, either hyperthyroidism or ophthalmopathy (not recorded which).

The CDR3 DNA reads TGCGCCAGCAGTGAGCCGGACAGGGGGTCCTATGGCTACACCTTC. It encodes CASSEPDRGSYGYTF. The J gene is TRBJ1-2, the V gene TRBV10-2, with 10 bases that match TRBD1. Germline V gives CDR1 WSHSY, CDR2 SAAADI. V shed 2 bases and J 4 bases; nucleotides not matched to a gene: 4. CDR3 length: 15 amino acids.

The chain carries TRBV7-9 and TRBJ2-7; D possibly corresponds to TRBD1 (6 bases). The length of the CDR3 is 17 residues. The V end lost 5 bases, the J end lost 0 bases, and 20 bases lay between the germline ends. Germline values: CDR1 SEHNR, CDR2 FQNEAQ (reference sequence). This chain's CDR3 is CASSQDSLVPPSYEQYF. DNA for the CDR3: TGTGCCAGCAGCCAGGACAGTTTAGTACCCCCCTCCTACGAGCAGTACTTC.

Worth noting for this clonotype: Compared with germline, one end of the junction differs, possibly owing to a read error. The CDR3 sequence: CASSSPGQGFQPQHF. Here the CDR3 DNA reads TGTGCCAGCAGTTCTCCGGGACAGGGCTTTCAGCCCCAGCATTTT. V gene TRBV10-3 combines with J gene TRBJ1-5; 9 nucleotides match TRBD1. CDR1 is ENHRY, CDR2 SYGVKD, per germline. This CDR3 contains 15 residues.

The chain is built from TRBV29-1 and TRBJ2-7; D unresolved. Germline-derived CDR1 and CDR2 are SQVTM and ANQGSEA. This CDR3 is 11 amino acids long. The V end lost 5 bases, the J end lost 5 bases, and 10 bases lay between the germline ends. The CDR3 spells CSVTLLNEQYF. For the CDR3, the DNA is TGCAGCGTTACTCTACTAAACGAGCAGTACTTC.

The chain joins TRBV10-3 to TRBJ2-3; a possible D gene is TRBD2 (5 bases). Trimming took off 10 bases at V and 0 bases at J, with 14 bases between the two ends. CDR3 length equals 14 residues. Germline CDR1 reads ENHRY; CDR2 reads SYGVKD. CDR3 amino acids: CATSGLPSTDTQYF. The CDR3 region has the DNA TGTGCCACCTCTGGACTTCCTAGCACAGATACGCAGTATTTT.

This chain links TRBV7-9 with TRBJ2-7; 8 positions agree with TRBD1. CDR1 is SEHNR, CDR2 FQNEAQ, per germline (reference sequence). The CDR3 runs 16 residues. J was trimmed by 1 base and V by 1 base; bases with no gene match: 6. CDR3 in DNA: TGTGCCAGCAGCTTAGGGGCTGGACAGGGTTCCTACGAGCAGTACTTC. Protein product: CASSLGAGQGSYEQYF.

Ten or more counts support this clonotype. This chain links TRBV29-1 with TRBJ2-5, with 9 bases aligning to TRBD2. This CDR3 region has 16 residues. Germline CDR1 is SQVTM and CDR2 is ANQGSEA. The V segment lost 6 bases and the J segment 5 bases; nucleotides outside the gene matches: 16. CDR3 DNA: TGCAGCGTAGCCCCTGGTAGCGGGAGTACCTCTGAGACCCAGTACTTC. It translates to CSVAPGSGSTSETQYF.

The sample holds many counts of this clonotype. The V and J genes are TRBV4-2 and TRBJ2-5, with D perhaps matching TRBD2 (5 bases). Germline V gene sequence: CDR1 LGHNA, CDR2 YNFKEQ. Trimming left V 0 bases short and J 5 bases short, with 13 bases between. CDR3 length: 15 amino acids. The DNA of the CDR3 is TGTGCCAGCAGCCAAGATAAAGCTAGCCGGGAGACCCAGTACTTC. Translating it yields CASSQDKASRETQYF.

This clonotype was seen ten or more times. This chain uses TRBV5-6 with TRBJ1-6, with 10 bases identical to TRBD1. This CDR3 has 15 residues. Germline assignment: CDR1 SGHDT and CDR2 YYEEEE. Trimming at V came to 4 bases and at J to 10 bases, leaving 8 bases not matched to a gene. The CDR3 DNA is TGTGCCAGCAGCAAGACAGGGGGCGGAGGGTCACCCCTCCACTTT. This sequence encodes CASSKTGGGGSPLHF.

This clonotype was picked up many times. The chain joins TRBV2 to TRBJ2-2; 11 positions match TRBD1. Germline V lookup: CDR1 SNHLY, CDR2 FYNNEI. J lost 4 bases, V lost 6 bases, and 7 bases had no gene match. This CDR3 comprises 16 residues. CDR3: CASRDRGPQTTGELFF. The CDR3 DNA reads TGTGCCAGCAGGGACAGGGGGCCGCAGACCACCGGGGAGCTGTTTTTT.

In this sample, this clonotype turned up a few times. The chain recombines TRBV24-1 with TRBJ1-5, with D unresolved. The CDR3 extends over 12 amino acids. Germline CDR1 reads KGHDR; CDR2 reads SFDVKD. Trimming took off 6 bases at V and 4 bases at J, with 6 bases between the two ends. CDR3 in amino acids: CATSWGNQPQHF. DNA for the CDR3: TGTGCCACCAGTTGGGGAAATCAGCCCCAGCATTTT.

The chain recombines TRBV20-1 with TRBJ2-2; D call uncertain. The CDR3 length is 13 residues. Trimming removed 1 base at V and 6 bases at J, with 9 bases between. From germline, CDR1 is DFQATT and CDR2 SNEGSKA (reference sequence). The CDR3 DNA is TGCAGTGCTAGAGCCCTCCCCGCCGGGGAGCTGTTTTTT. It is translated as CSARALPAGELFF.

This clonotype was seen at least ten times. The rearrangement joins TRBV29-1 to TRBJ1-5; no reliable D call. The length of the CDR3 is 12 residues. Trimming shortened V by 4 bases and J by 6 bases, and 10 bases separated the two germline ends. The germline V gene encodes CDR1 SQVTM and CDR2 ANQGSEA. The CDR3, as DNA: TGCAGCGTTGGGGAAGACACTCAGCCCCAGCATTTT. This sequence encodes CSVGEDTQPQHF. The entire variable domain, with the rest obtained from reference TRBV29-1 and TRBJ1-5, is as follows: SAVISQKPSRDICQRGTSLTIQCQVDSQVTMMFWYRQQPGQSLTLIATANQGSEATYESGFVIDKFPISRPNLTFSTLTVSNMSPEDSSIYLCSVGEDTQPQHFGDGTRLSIL.

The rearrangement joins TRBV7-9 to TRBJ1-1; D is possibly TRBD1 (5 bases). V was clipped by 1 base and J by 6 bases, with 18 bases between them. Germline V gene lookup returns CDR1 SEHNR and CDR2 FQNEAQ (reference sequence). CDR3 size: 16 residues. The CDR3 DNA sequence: TGTGCCAGCAGCTTAGGGTTCCCATCAGGGATCGCTGAAGCTTTCTTT. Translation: CASSLGFPSGIAEAFF.

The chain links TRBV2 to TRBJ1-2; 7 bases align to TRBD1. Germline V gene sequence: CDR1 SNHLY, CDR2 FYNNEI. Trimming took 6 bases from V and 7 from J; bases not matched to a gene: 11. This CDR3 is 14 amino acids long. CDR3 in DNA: TGTGCCAGCAGGGGAAGACAGGGAGAGTCTGGCTACACCTTC. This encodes CASRGRQGESGYTF.

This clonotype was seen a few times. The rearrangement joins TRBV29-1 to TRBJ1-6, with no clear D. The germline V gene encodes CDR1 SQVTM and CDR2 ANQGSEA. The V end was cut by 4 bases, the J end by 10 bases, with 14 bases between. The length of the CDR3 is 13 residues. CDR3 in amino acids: CSVGPGYGSPLHF. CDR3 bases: TGCAGCGTTGGACCGGGCTATGGGTCACCCCTCCACTTT.

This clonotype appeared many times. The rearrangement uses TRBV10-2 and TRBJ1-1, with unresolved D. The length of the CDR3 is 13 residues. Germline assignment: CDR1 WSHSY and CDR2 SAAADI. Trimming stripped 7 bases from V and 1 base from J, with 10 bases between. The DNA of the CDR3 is TGCGCCAGCATGAGTGCCGCGAACACTGAAGCTTTCTTT. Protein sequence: CASMSAANTEAFF.

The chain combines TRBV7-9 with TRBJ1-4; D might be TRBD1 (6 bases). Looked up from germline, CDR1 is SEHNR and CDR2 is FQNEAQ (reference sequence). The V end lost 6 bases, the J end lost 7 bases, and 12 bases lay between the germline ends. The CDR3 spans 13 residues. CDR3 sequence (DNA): TGTGCCAGCAGTCAGGGGTTGGGTGAAAAACTGTTTTTT. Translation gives CASSQGLGEKLFF.

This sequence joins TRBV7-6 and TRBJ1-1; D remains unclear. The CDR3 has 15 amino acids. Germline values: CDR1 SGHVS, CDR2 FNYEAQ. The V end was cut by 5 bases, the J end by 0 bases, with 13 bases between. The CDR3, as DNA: TGTGCCAGCAGCCAAGTTAGAGCTTTGAACACTGAAGCTTTCTTT. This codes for CASSQVRALNTEAFF.

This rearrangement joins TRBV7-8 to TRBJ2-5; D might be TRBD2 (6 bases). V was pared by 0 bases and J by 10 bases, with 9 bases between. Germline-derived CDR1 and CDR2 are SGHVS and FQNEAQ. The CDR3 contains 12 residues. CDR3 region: CASSLAEGNQYF. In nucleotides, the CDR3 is TGTGCCAGCAGCTTAGCGGAGGGGAACCAGTACTTC. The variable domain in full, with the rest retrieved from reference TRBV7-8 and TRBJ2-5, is GAGVSQSPRYKVAKRGQDVALRCDPISGHVSLFWYQQALGQGPEFLTYFQNEAQLDKSGLPSDRFFAERPEGSVSTLKIQRTQQEDSAVYLCASSLAEGNQYFGPGTRLLVL.